The present entry profiles one T cell receptor beta chain with its context. This record belongs to a study of T cells after yellow fever vaccination. In TCRdb, the 5' RACE reads were re-called with MiXCR into one record per CDR3 protein. Among 95,000 to 100,000 distinct CDR3 sequences listed, roughly 5.2% were seen once. The J segment lost 3 bases and the V segment lost 5 bases, leaving 8 bases of the junction unmatched. There are 17 residues in the CDR3. CDR1 and CDR2 from the germline V gene are SGHRS and YFSETQ. This rearrangement joins TRBV5-1 to TRBJ2-6, with 10 bases matching TRBD1. The receptor was isolated from a man younger than 35 who received the YFV17D yellow fever vaccine. The sequences come from CD8+ T cells sorted from PBMCs, collected 10 days after the yellow fever booster vaccination. This CDR3 reads CASSWTGGGFGANVLTF. The CDR3 coding sequence is TGCGCCAGCAGTTGGACAGGGGGTGGCTTTGGGGCCAACGTCCTGACTTTC. Full variable domain (rest looked up from reference TRBV5-1 and TRBJ2-6): KAGVTQTPRYLIKTRGQQVTLSCSPISGHRSVSWYQQTPGQGLQFLFEYFSETQRNKGNFPGRFSGRQFSNSRSEMNVSTLELGDSALYLCASSWTGGGFGANVLTFGAGSRLTVL.